This entry describes one T cell receptor (beta chain). Its antigen is unknown. This entry comes from a study of cytomegalovirus exposure and HLA in healthy donors. Findings of the study overall: The study carried out a later analysis of TCR beta sequences. It associated approximately 16,000 of them with specific HLA alleles at a false discovery rate of 0.05. Analyses of presence/absence relied on an assumption of roughly uniform sequencing depth across donors. Most subjects had HLA-A and HLA-B alleles reportedly predicted accurately by TCR beta sequences. 150 or so TCR beta chains were listed as cytomegalovirus-associated.

The CDR3 is made up of 14 amino acids. Per germline, CDR1 SNHLY and CDR2 FYNNEI. Trimming removed 2 bases from V and 0 bases from J, with 6 bases in between. Primers: 60 Vbeta forward and 13 Jbeta reverse. TCRdb keeps only in-frame clones here, not all; method: immunoSEQ multiplex PCR. The repertoire consists of 95,000 to 150,000 clones, with over 60% occurring once and the leading ten covering about 8.2%. This clonotype was obtained from a woman aged 35 to 49 in good health and CMV-seropositive. The chain couples TRBV2 to TRBJ2-3; no definite D call. The sequenced sample consisted of PBMCs. The CDR3 reads CASSETLSTDTQYF. The CDR3, as DNA: TGTGCCAGCAGTGAAACTCTTAGCACAGATACGCAGTATTTT. Drawing the rest from reference TRBV2 and TRBJ2-3, the complete variable domain is EPEVTQTPSHQVTQMGQEVILRCVPISNHLYFYWYRQILGQKVEFLVSFYNNEISEKSEIFDDQFSVERPDGSNFTLKIRSTKLEDSAMYFCASSETLSTDTQYFGPGTRLTVL.